The clone carrying this T cell receptor beta chain has a single count. The data were taken from a study of T cells after yellow fever vaccination. The CDR3 length is 13 residues. CDR1 SQVTM and CDR2 ANQGSEA come from the germline V gene. Trimming took 2 bases from V and 7 from J; bases not matched to a gene: 5. TCRdb fed the 5' RACE reads into MiXCR, producing one record per CDR3 protein. The sample has approximately 180,000 distinct CDR3 sequences, roughly 6.2% seen once; the top ten hold nearly 3%. This TCR derives from a man younger than 35 who received the YFV17D yellow fever vaccine. Here the sequenced sample was CD4+ T cells sorted from PBMCs, taken on the day of the first yellow fever vaccination. This sequence joins TRBV29-1 and TRBJ1-1, with TRBD1 matching over 9 bases. The CDR3 DNA is TGCAGCGTTGAAACCGGGACAGGGCTTGAAGCTTTCTTT. Amino acid sequence: CSVETGTGLEAFF.